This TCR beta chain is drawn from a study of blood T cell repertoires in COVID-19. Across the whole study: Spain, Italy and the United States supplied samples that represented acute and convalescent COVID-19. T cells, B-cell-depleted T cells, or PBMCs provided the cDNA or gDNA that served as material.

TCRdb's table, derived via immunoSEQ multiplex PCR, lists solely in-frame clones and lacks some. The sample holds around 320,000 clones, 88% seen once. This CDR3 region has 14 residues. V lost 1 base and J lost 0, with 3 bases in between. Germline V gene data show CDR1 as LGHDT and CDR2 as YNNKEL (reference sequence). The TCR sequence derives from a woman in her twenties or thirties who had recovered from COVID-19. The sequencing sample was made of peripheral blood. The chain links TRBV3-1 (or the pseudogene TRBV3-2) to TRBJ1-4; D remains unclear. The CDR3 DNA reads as TGTGCCAGCAGCCAAGGCGCAACTAATGAAAAACTGTTTTTT. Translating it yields CASSQGATNEKLFF.